A single sample is the source of the 25 T cell receptor beta chains below, sequenced in a study of blood T cell repertoires in COVID-19. Measured with immunoSEQ multiplex PCR; TCRdb has only the in-frame clones, and not every one. The data show approximately 210,000 clones, with 80% to 90% seen just once and approximately 8% held by the top ten. The sample taken for sequencing was peripheral blood. Source of these receptors: a woman between 45 and 60 years old with active or convalescent COVID-19.

The chain has TRBV30 and TRBJ2-2; D gene uncertain. The V gene's germline CDR1 is GTSNPN and CDR2 SVGIG (reference sequence). Trimming stripped 3 bases from V and 7 bases from J, with 6 bases between. CDR3 length: 11 residues. This CDR3 is CAWSPRGELFF. CDR3 DNA sequence: TGTGCCTGGAGCCCCCGCGGGGAGCTGTTTTTT.

J is TRBJ2-2 and V is TRBV5-4, with a possible D match to TRBD1 (6 bases). V was cut by 5 bases and J by 0 bases, with 14 bases left in between. The germline V gene encodes CDR1 SGHNT and CDR2 YYREEE (reference sequence). The CDR3 is 16 amino acids. The CDR3 nucleotides read TGTGCCAGCAGGAAAGGGGACACTTCGAACACCGGGGAGCTGTTTTTT. Its protein product is CASRKGDTSNTGELFF.

The rearrangement joins TRBV21-1 to TRBJ1-2; the table's TRBD1 call for D was not verified on the DNA. TRBV21-1 counts as a pseudogene. This CDR3 spans 16 amino acids. The CDR3 region is CASSNPGTELNYGYTF. DNA for the CDR3: TGTGCCAGCAGCAACCCCGGGACAGAACTTAACTATGGCTACACCTTC.

The chain carries TRBV2 and TRBJ1-5; 10 nucleotides match TRBD1. V lost 8 bases, J lost 3 bases, and 7 bases stayed unmatched. The CDR3 runs to 15 residues. Per the germline V gene, CDR1 is SNHLY and CDR2 is FYNNEI. The CDR3 reads CASGGDRGVNQPQHF. In DNA, the CDR3 is TGTGCCAGCGGTGGGGACAGGGGTGTCAATCAGCCCCAGCATTTT.

This sequence joins TRBV15 and TRBJ1-3; TRBD1 aligns across 8 bases. J gave up 4 bases and V 1 base, and 6 bases lay outside the gene matches. The germline CDR1 and CDR2 sequences are LNHNV and YYDKDF (reference sequence). This CDR3 contains 16 residues. The CDR3 loop reads CATSRGDGTGGNTIYF. In nucleotides, the CDR3 is TGTGCCACCAGCAGAGGGGACGGGACAGGAGGAAACACCATATATTTT.

V is TRBV11-2 and J is TRBJ1-6; D unresolved. Trimming shortened V by 5 bases and J by 9 bases, and 14 bases separated the two germline ends. The length of the CDR3 is 14 residues. Germline assignment: CDR1 SGHAT and CDR2 FQNNGV. The CDR3 loop reads CASSPERRASPLHF. The DNA for the CDR3 is TGTGCCAGCAGCCCCGAGCGGCGGGCTTCACCCCTCCACTTT.

The chain employs TRBV11-3 and TRBJ2-6; no firm D call. The CDR3 totals 13 residues. Per the germline V gene, CDR1 is SGHNT and CDR2 is YENEEA. The V gene lost 5 bases and the J gene lost 4 bases, with 6 bases spanning the gap. The CDR3 loop reads CASSARGANVLTF. Written as DNA, the CDR3 is TGTGCCAGCAGCGCCAGAGGGGCCAACGTCCTGACTTTC.

The table lists this clone with a few counts. CDR3 nucleotides: TGTGCCAGCAGCTTAGTCCCTAGGCGAAACACTGAAGCTTTCTTT. It translates to CASSLVPRRNTEAFF. The chain links TRBV7-2 to TRBJ1-1; no definite D call. V was shortened by 1 base and J by 2 bases, with 11 bases between the two germline ends. The CDR3 contains 15 residues. The germline V gene encodes CDR1 SGHTA and CDR2 FQGNSA.

This sequence joins TRBV7-8 and TRBJ1-2, with TRBD1 matching over 8 bases. This CDR3 has 15 residues. V was clipped by 4 bases and J by 2 bases; unmatched bases: 6. Germline values: CDR1 SGHVS, CDR2 FQNEAQ. Here the CDR3 reads CASSSQQGGNYGYTF. The CDR3 DNA sequence: TGTGCCAGCAGCTCGCAACAGGGGGGGAACTATGGCTACACCTTC.

This clone was detected only once. The chain carries TRBV15 and TRBJ1-3; TRBD1 matches at 7 bases. CDR3 length: 16 amino acids. Germline CDR1 LNHNV, CDR2 YYDKDF (reference sequence). V lost 0 bases to trimming and J lost 2 bases; unmatched junction nucleotides: 4. In nucleotides, the CDR3 is TGTGCCACCAGCAGAGATCCCGGGACAGCTGGAAACACCATATATTTT. This translates into CATSRDPGTAGNTIYF.

The chain is built from TRBV6-5 and TRBJ2-3; 7 nucleotides match TRBD1. There are 11 residues in the CDR3. In germline, CDR1 is MNHEY, CDR2 SVGAGI. Trimming at V came to 8 bases and at J to 9 bases, leaving 5 bases not matched to a gene. CDR3 DNA sequence: TGTGCCAGCCAGACAGGGTTAACGCAGTATTTT. Translated: CASQTGLTQYF.

J is TRBJ2-5 and V is TRBV5-1, with D tentatively TRBD1 (5 bases). Germline lookup yields CDR1 SGHRS and CDR2 YFSETQ. Trimming left V 7 bases short and J 0 bases short, with 10 bases between. This CDR3 is 13 amino acids long. CDR3 sequence reads: CASHTGDQETQYF. The CDR3 coding sequence is TGCGCCAGCCACACAGGAGACCAAGAGACCCAGTACTTC. Using reference TRBV5-1 and TRBJ2-5 for the parts outside the CDR3, the full variable domain is KAGVTQTPRYLIKTRGQQVTLSCSPISGHRSVSWYQQTPGQGLQFLFEYFSETQRNKGNFPGRFSGRQFSNSRSEMNVSTLELGDSALYLCASHTGDQETQYFGPGTRLLVL.

This clone was picked up many times. CDR3 in amino acids: CSVEGTGTYEQYF. Written as DNA, the CDR3 is TGCAGCGTTGAAGGAACAGGTACCTACGAGCAGTACTTC. This chain uses TRBV29-1 with TRBJ2-7, with D possibly TRBD1 on 5 matching bases. CDR1 is SQVTM, CDR2 ANQGSEA, per germline. CDR3 size: 13 residues. V was trimmed by 1 base and J by 2 bases, leaving 9 bases between them.

The rearrangement links TRBV5-6 to TRBJ1-6; D ambiguous. Per germline, CDR1 SGHDT and CDR2 YYEEEE. V dropped 2 bases and J dropped 8 bases, with 8 bases sitting between them. The CDR3 loop spans 13 amino acids. The chain's CDR3 is CASSFRRDSPLHF. The CDR3 DNA sequence: TGTGCCAGCAGCTTTCGGCGGGATTCACCCCTCCACTTT.

The V and J genes are TRBV7-3 and TRBJ2-1, with 12 bases lining up with TRBD2. With 3 bases clipped from V and 5 bases from J, the junction kept 2 bases outside the gene matches. The CDR3 totals 15 residues. Germline V gives CDR1 SGHTA, CDR2 FQGTGA. CDR3 amino acids: CASSLGLAGNNEQFF. CDR3 coding DNA: TGTGCCAGCAGCTTGGGACTAGCGGGTAACAATGAGCAGTTCTTC. Supplemented by reference TRBV7-3 and TRBJ2-1, the full variable domain reads GAGVSQTPSNKVTEKGKYVELRCDPISGHTALYWYRQSLGQGPEFLIYFQGTGAADDSGLPNDRFFAVRPEGSVSTLKIQRTERGDSAVYLCASSLGLAGNNEQFFGPGTRLTVL.

V and J are TRBV5-1 and TRBJ2-1; 11 nucleotides align to TRBD2. The V gene end was trimmed by 4 bases and the J gene end by 7 bases; junction bases not matched to a gene: 10. The length of the CDR3 is 16 residues. Germline loops: CDR1 SGHRS, CDR2 YFSETQ. The CDR3: CASSRSGTSGTNEQFF. The CDR3, as DNA: TGCGCCAGCAGCCGCTCAGGGACTAGCGGTACGAATGAGCAGTTCTTC. Using reference TRBV5-1 and TRBJ2-1 for the parts outside the CDR3, the full variable domain is KAGVTQTPRYLIKTRGQQVTLSCSPISGHRSVSWYQQTPGQGLQFLFEYFSETQRNKGNFPGRFSGRQFSNSRSEMNVSTLELGDSALYLCASSRSGTSGTNEQFFGPGTRLTVL.

The gene calls are TRBV5-5 and TRBJ1-6; D remains unclear. Germline V gives CDR1 SGHKS, CDR2 YYEKEE (reference sequence). V was shortened by 6 bases and J by 9 bases, with 10 bases between the two germline ends. This CDR3 has 12 residues. The CDR3 loop reads CASTLAVSPLHF. The CDR3 DNA reads TGTGCCAGCACCCTGGCGGTTTCACCCCTCCACTTT.

This clone was detected once. This chain uses TRBV2 with TRBJ2-3, with TRBD2 identical over 11 bases. The CDR3 consists of 14 residues. The germline CDR1 and CDR2 sequences are SNHLY and FYNNEI. Trimming at V came to 5 bases and at J to 5 bases, leaving 3 bases not matched to a gene. CDR3 DNA: TGTGCCAGCAGTTTAGCGGGGGGGAAAGATACGCAGTATTTT. It encodes CASSLAGGKDTQYF.

The rearrangement uses TRBV6-4 and TRBJ2-1; a weak D match, TRBD1 (6 bases). Per the germline V gene, CDR1 is MRHNA and CDR2 is SNTAGT. This CDR3 contains 14 residues. V dropped 8 bases and J dropped 8 bases, with 19 bases sitting between them. The CDR3 loop reads CASSDRSETHEQFF. The DNA of the CDR3 is TGTGCCAGCTCCGACAGGAGCGAAACGCATGAGCAGTTCTTC.

The CDR3 nucleotides are TGTGCCAGCAGTCGGGAAACCGGGGAGCTGTTTTTT. Encoded protein: CASSRETGELFF. This chain connects TRBV6-4 to TRBJ2-2, with D maybe TRBD2 (5 bases). V was cut by 5 bases and J by 5 bases, with 6 bases left in between. The V gene's germline CDR1 is MRHNA and CDR2 SNTAGT. The CDR3 sequence is 12 residues long.

On this clone: Other DNA sequences in the sample encode the same CDR3. The chain joins TRBV7-9 to TRBJ1-1, with D possibly matching TRBD1 (5 bases). V was cut by 5 bases and J by 1 base, with 8 bases left in between. The CDR3 has 13 amino acids. Germline lookup yields CDR1 SEHNR and CDR2 FQNEAQ (reference sequence). CDR3 protein: CASSRTPNTEAFF. The CDR3 nucleotides read TGTGCCAGCAGCCGGACACCGAACACTGAAGCTTTCTTT.

This chain uses TRBV28 with TRBJ2-7, with a tentative D call TRBD2 (6 bases). The germline V and J ends were trimmed by 7 bases and 4 bases, with 20 bases remaining between them. The CDR3 is 15 residues long. Per the germline V gene, CDR1 is MDHEN and CDR2 is SYDVKM. The CDR3 sequence is CASMGWGMGTYEQYF. CDR3 nucleotides: TGTGCCAGCATGGGATGGGGGATGGGGACTTACGAGCAGTACTTC.

The chain is built from TRBV6-5 and TRBJ1-1; unclear D gene. This CDR3 region has 13 residues. Per the germline V gene, CDR1 is MNHEY and CDR2 is SVGAGI. The V end lost 5 bases, the J end lost 6 bases, and 13 bases lay between the germline ends. CDR3 loop: CASSRNKMAEAFF. The CDR3 bases are TGTGCCAGCAGTAGAAACAAGATGGCTGAAGCTTTCTTT.

The rearrangement joins TRBV11-3 to TRBJ2-1, with 11 bases lining up with TRBD2. Germline CDR1 is SGHNT and CDR2 is YENEEA. This CDR3 is 15 amino acids long. The junction had 1 base not matched to a gene; V was cut back by 2 bases and J by 4 bases. The chain's CDR3 is CASSLRLAGYNEQFF. The DNA for the CDR3 is TGTGCCAGCAGCTTACGACTAGCGGGGTACAATGAGCAGTTCTTC.

This chain links TRBV24-1 with TRBJ1-5; D possibly corresponds to TRBD1 (5 bases). V lost 5 bases, J lost 6 bases, and 16 bases lay in between. The CDR3 has 15 amino acids. The germline V gene has CDR1 KGHDR and CDR2 SFDVKD. The CDR3 nucleotides read TGTGCCACCAGTGCTCCTGGGGGGGGAAGTCAGCCCCAGCATTTT. Translated, it gives CATSAPGGGSQPQHF.